One and the same sample provided the 17 T cell receptor beta chains below, sequenced in a study of T cells after yellow fever vaccination. Each CDR3 protein gets one entry after TCRdb re-called the 5' RACE reads with MiXCR. The sample lists about 340,000 distinct CDR3 sequences, 8% to 10% occurring once. Specimen: PBMCs, collected on the day of the first yellow fever vaccination. These receptors came from a man aged 18 to 30 who received the YFV17D yellow fever vaccine.

The gene calls are TRBV2 and TRBJ1-5, with D maybe TRBD1 (5 bases). This CDR3 spans 12 amino acids. Trimming pared 3 bases from V and 7 bases from J, leaving 7 bases between. Germline CDR1 and CDR2: SNHLY and FYNNEI. The CDR3 reads CASSDRVQPQHF. The CDR3 DNA reads as TGTGCCAGCAGTGACAGGGTCCAGCCCCAGCATTTT.

This clonotype occurred a few times. The chain is built from TRBV7-3 and TRBJ2-5; D may match TRBD1 or TRBD2 (7 bases each). CDR3 length: 13 amino acids. Germline-derived CDR1 and CDR2 are SGHTA and FQGTGA. Trimming left V 6 bases short and J 7 bases short, with 15 bases between. The CDR3 bases are TGTGCCAGCAGTTCAGTCAGGGGGGGGACCCAGTACTTC. The encoded protein is CASSSVRGGTQYF.

This clonotype turned up a few times. The chain combines TRBV6-1 with TRBJ2-7; 9 nucleotides match TRBD1. Germline values: CDR1 MNHNS, CDR2 SASEGT. The CDR3 spans 14 residues. With V trimmed by 6 bases and J by 3 bases, 6 bases remained unmatched. The CDR3, as DNA: TGTGCCAGCAGACGTGGACAGGGGAGCTACGAGCAGTACGTC. Its translation is CASRRGQGSYEQYV.

At least ten counts were recorded for this clonotype. In DNA form, the CDR3 reads TGTGCCAGCAGCCCGGGACAGGGAAACTATGGCTACACCTTC. Translating gives CASSPGQGNYGYTF. The chain has TRBV7-9 and TRBJ1-2, with TRBD1 identical over 9 bases. J gave up 2 bases and V 5 bases, and 3 bases lay outside the gene matches. The CDR3 has 14 amino acids. Germline V gene lookup returns CDR1 SEHNR and CDR2 FQNEAQ (reference sequence). Complete variable domain (other parts from reference TRBV7-9 and TRBJ1-2): DTGVSQNPRHKITKRGQNVTFRCDPISEHNRLYWYRQTLGQGPEFLTYFQNEAQLEKSRLLSDRFSAERPKGSFSTLEIQRTEQGDSAMYLCASSPGQGNYGYTFGSGTRLTVV.

At least ten counts were recorded for this clonotype. This chain links TRBV6-2 or TRBV6-3 with TRBJ2-3, with D uncertain. Germline V CDR1 and CDR2: MNHEY, SVGEGT. Trimming took off 2 bases at V and 0 bases at J, with 15 bases between the two ends. The CDR3 totals 17 residues. CDR3 region: CASSYPKGWASTDTQYF. The CDR3 region has the DNA TGTGCCAGCAGTTACCCGAAAGGATGGGCTAGCACAGATACGCAGTATTTT.

The rearrangement joins TRBV19 to TRBJ1-1; 11 positions match TRBD1. The CDR3 is 17 amino acids. V shed 3 bases and J 2 bases; nucleotides not matched to a gene: 8. CDR1 is LNHDA and CDR2 is SQIVND in the germline V gene (reference sequence). The CDR3 bases are TGTGCCAGTAGTATTCTCCGGGACAGGGGGGACAACACTGAAGCTTTCTTT. Translated, it gives CASSILRDRGDNTEAFF.

This clonotype was seen only a few times. The chain recombines TRBV3-1 with TRBJ2-5, with D unclear. Germline loops: CDR1 LGHDT, CDR2 YNNKEL (reference sequence). The CDR3 is 14 residues long. The ends were cut back, 1 base at V and 6 bases at J, with 12 bases in the middle. The CDR3 DNA reads as TGTGCCAGCAGCCAAGCGCTAGGGAAACAGACCCAGTACTTC. This gives the protein CASSQALGKQTQYF.

In this sample, this clonotype turned up a few times. V is TRBV10-3 and J is TRBJ2-1; 7 positions match TRBD2. This CDR3 region has 14 residues. J gave up 2 bases and V 6 bases, and 4 bases lay outside the gene matches. Germline V gene data show CDR1 as ENHRY and CDR2 as SYGVKD. The CDR3 DNA sequence: TGTGCCATCAGGGGGACTATCGCCTACAATGAGCAGTTCTTC. Its protein is CAIRGTIAYNEQFF.

The chain uses TRBV11-1 and TRBJ2-7, with D hard to call. Looked up from germline, CDR1 is SGHAT and CDR2 is FQDESV (reference sequence). The CDR3 is 11 amino acids. V lost 6 bases and J 6 bases, leaving 9 bases between the germline ends. The DNA for the CDR3 is TGTGCCAGCAGTATTCTGGGCGAGCAGTACTTC. Its translation: CASSILGEQYF.

This clonotype was counted ten times or more. The V gene is TRBV12-5, the J gene TRBJ1-5, with D hard to call. With 2 bases removed from V and 7 bases from J, the gap between germline ends came to 3 bases. Germline assignment: CDR1 LGHNT and CDR2 FRNRAP. The CDR3 is 11 residues long. For the CDR3, the DNA is TGTGCTAGTGGTTTGAGACAGCCCCAGCATTTT. It codes for CASGLRQPQHF.

This chain joins TRBV20-1 and TRBJ1-1; 9 bases agree with TRBD1. Germline CDR1 and CDR2: DFQATT and SNEGSKA (reference sequence). This CDR3 contains 15 residues. The V gene end was trimmed by 3 bases and the J gene end by 5 bases; junction bases not matched to a gene: 10. The CDR3 protein is CSARWGTGSWTEAFF. The CDR3 bases are TGCAGTGCTAGGTGGGGGACAGGGTCGTGGACTGAAGCTTTCTTT.

This clonotype was detected only a few times. The chain combines TRBV5-1 with TRBJ2-5, with D maybe TRBD2 (6 bases). Trimming removed 4 bases from V and 5 bases from J, with 18 bases in between. The CDR3 loop spans 15 amino acids. Germline loops: CDR1 SGHRS, CDR2 YFSETQ. The DNA for the CDR3 is TGCGCCAGCAGCCCCGGGGGTCCAGCGAGCGAGACCCAGTACTTC. As protein: CASSPGGPASETQYF.

Only a few counts were recorded for this clonotype. V gene TRBV5-1 combines with J gene TRBJ1-5; no clear D. V was shortened by 0 bases and J by 6 bases, with 10 bases between the two germline ends. This CDR3 comprises 14 residues. Germline values: CDR1 SGHRS, CDR2 YFSETQ. The CDR3 sequence is CASSLGESGQPQHF. The DNA of the CDR3 is TGCGCCAGCAGCTTGGGGGAATCTGGTCAGCCCCAGCATTTT.

The chain is built from TRBV6-2 or TRBV6-3 and TRBJ2-3; D might be TRBD2 (6 bases). The V end lost 10 bases, the J end lost 4 bases, and 18 bases lay between the germline ends. The CDR3 contains 14 residues. Per the germline V gene, CDR1 is MNHEY and CDR2 is SVGEGT. The CDR3 sequence: CATQRDSSPDTQYF. CDR3 DNA: TGTGCCACTCAACGGGACTCCTCCCCAGATACGCAGTATTTT.

This clonotype was counted a few times. J is TRBJ2-3 and V is TRBV28; a weak D match, TRBD1 (5 bases). This CDR3 comprises 14 residues. The V end lost 6 bases, the J end lost 4 bases, and 14 bases lay between the germline ends. The V gene's germline CDR1 is MDHEN and CDR2 SYDVKM. The CDR3, as DNA: TGTGCCAGCAGGACAGTAGCTGTCCCAGATACGCAGTATTTT. The encoded protein is CASRTVAVPDTQYF.

In its sample, this clonotype was seen a few times. CDR3 loop: CASSLELLRQGLNTEAFF. The CDR3 DNA reads TGCGCCAGCAGCCTGGAACTCCTAAGGCAGGGCTTGAACACTGAAGCTTTCTTT. The V call is TRBV4-3, the J call TRBJ1-1; D is perhaps TRBD1 (5 bases). V lost 4 bases and J lost 0, with 21 bases in between. The CDR3 is made up of 18 amino acids. Germline V gene sequence: CDR1 LGHNA, CDR2 YSLEER.

This clonotype was observed a few times. The chain joins TRBV5-4 to TRBJ1-5; D call uncertain. This CDR3 is 11 amino acids long. The V end lost 6 bases, the J end lost 2 bases, and 3 bases lay between the germline ends. Germline V gene data show CDR1 as SGHNT and CDR2 as YYREEE (reference sequence). CDR3 loop: CASTGNQPQHF. CDR3 nucleotides: TGTGCCAGCACGGGCAATCAGCCCCAGCATTTT.